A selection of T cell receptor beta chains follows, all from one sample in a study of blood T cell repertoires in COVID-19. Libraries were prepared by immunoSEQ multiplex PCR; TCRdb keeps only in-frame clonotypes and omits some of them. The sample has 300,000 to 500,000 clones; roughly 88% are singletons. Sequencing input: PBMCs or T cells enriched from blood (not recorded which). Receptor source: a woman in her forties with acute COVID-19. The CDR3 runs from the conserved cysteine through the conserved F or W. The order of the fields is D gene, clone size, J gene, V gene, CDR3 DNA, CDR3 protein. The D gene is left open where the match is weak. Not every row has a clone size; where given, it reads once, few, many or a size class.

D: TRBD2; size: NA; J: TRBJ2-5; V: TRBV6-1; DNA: TGTGCCAGCAGTGAAGGAGCGGCGGGGGGGCAAGAGACCCAGTACTTC; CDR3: CASSEGAAGGQETQYF
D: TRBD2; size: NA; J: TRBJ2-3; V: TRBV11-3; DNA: TGTGCCAGCAGCTTAGGACTAGCGGGGGGTAGCACAGATACGCAGTATTTT; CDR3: CASSLGLAGGSTDTQYF
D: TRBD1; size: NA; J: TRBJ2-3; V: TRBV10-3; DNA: TGTGCCATCAGCGACAGGGGGCGCGGAGATACGCAGTATTTT; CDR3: CAISDRGRGDTQYF
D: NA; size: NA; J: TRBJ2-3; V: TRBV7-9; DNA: TGTGCCAGCAGCGAACATCCCGGGGTCCAAATCACAGATACGCAGTATTTT; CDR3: CASSEHPGVQITDTQYF
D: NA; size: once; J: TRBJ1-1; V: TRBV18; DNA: TGTGCCAGCTCACCCTGGGCGAACACTGAAGCTTTCTTT; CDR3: CASSPWANTEAFF
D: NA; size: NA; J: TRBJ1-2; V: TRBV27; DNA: TGTGCCAGCAGGACTAGGGGCGACTATGGCTACACCTTC; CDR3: CASRTRGDYGYTF
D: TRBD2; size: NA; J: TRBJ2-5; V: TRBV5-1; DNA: TGCGCCAGCAGCTGGACCGGGGGGGCTTCAGGAGAGACCCAGTACTTC; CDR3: CASSWTGGASGETQYF
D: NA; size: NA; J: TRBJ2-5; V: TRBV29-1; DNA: TGCAGCGTTGAAATCCAGATTCAGTACTTC; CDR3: CSVEIQIQYF
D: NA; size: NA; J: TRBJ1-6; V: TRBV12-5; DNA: TGTGCTAGTGGCGGAGGAACTCTTGGGTCACCCCTCCACTTT; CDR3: CASGGGTLGSPLHF
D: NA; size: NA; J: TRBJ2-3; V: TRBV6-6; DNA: TGTGCCAGCAGTTACTCAACAGGGAGCACAGATACGCAGTATTTT; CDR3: CASSYSTGSTDTQYF
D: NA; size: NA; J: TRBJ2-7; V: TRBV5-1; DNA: TGCGCCAGCAGCTCCTCCTCGGGGCAGTACTTC; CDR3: CASSSSSGQYF
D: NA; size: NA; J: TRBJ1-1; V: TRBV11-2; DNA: TGTGCCAGCAGCTTAGGGTCCGCGCTCAGGGTAGAGGCTTTCTTT; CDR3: CASSLGSALRVEAFF
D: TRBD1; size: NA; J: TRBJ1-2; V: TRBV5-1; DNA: TGCGCCAGCAGCCTAACGGGACAGGCGAACTATGGCTACACCTTC; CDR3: CASSLTGQANYGYTF
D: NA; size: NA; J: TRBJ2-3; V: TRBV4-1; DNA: TGCGCCAGCAGCCAAGAAGGCGGGGGCGGTACGCAGTATTTT; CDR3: CASSQEGGGGTQYF
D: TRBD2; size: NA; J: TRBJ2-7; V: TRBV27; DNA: TGTGCCAGCAGTTTCCAGGGAGGGCCCTACGAGCAGTACTTC; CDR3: CASSFQGGPYEQYF
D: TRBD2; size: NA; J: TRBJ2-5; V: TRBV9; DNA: TGTGCCAGCAGCCTACGACTAGCGGGGGGAAGGGAGACCCAGTACTTC; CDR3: CASSLRLAGGRETQYF
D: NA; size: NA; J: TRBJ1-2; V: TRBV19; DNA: TGTGCCAGTAGGAGGGTCCAAGCCCCCTTCTATGGCTACACCTTC; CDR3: CASRRVQAPFYGYTF
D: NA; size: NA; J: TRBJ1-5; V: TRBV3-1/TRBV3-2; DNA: TGTGCCAGCAGCCAAGGTCTAAATCAGCCCCAGCATTTT; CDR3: CASSQGLNQPQHF
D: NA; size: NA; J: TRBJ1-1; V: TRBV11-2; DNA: TGTGCCAGCAGCTTAGGGCAGATGAACACTGAAGCTTTCTTT; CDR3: CASSLGQMNTEAFF
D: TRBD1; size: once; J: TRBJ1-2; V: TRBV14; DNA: TGTGCCAGCAGCGCCGCGAGGGACAGGGCTAACTATGGCTACACCTTC; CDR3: CASSAARDRANYGYTF
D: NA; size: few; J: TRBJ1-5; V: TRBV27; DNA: TGTGCCAGCAGTTTAGCAGGGGCGGATCAGCCCCAGCATTTT; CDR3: CASSLAGADQPQHF
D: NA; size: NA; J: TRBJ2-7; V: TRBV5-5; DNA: TGTGCCAGCAGCTTCCGGGGGTTAGGGGAATCCTACGAGCAGTACTTC; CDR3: CASSFRGLGESYEQYF
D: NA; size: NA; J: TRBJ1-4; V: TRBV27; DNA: TGTGCCAGCAGTCCGAGAATGGGGACTTGGCCTGAAAAACTGTTTTTT; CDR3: CASSPRMGTWPEKLFF
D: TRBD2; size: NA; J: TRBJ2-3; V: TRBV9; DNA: TGTGCCAGCAGCATAGCGGGGGGGGCACCAGATACGCAGTATTTT; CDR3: CASSIAGGAPDTQYF
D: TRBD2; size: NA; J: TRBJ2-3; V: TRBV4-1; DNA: TGCGCCAGCAGCCAAGATCTCGGGGCTAGCGGAACTCGCACAGATACGCAGTATTTT; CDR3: CASSQDLGASGTRTDTQYF
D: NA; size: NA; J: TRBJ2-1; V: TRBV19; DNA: TGTGCCAGTAGTATCCTCCCGAGCAATGAGCAGTTCTTC; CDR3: CASSILPSNEQFF
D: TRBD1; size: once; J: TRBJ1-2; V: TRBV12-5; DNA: TGTGCTAGTGGTTTGGGGACAGGCGGCTATGGCTACACCTTC; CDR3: CASGLGTGGYGYTF